A selection of T cell receptor beta chains follows, all from one sample in a study of response to subunit inactivated influenza vaccine. From the RT-PCR reads, TCRdb called clonotypes with MiXCR, one entry per CDR3 protein. The data hold roughly 290,000 distinct CDR3 sequences, with less than 25% observed a single time. The material sequenced was PBMCs from blood, taken around 22 months after vaccination. These receptors were collected from a man between 50 and 69 years old who received an inactivated influenza vaccine. Each CDR3 is given with its conserved first and last residue. The D gene is left open where the match is weak. A row's size may be missing; if present it is once, few, many or a size class.

>TRBJ1-5|TRBD1|-|TRBV5-5
CASSLTGASGNQPQHF
TGTGCCAGCAGCCTGACAGGGGCTTCGGGCAATCAGCCCCAGCATTTT
>TRBJ2-7|-|-|TRBV29-1
CSAVDSHYEQYF
TGCAGCGCCGTGGACAGTCACTACGAGCAGTACTTC
>TRBJ1-1|-|few|TRBV6-5
CASSYSGTYAEAFF
TGTGCCAGCAGTTACTCGGGGACGTACGCCGAAGCTTTCTTT
>TRBJ2-1|TRBD1|-|TRBV6-5
CASSYLGQGARNEQFF
TGTGCCAGCAGTTACCTCGGGCAGGGGGCAAGAAATGAGCAGTTCTTC
>TRBJ1-2|TRBD1|few|TRBV4-2
CASSQEGQGIYGYTF
TGTGCCAGCAGCCAAGAGGGACAGGGGATCTATGGCTACACCTTC
>TRBJ1-6|-|few|TRBV7-9
CAVEGLPGSPLHF
TGTGCCGTAGAAGGGCTACCGGGATCACCCCTCCACTTT
>TRBJ2-1|-|-|TRBV6-1
CASSPAQRYNEQFF
TGTGCCAGCAGTCCCGCCCAACGATACAATGAGCAGTTCTTC
>TRBJ2-4|-|few|TRBV5-1
CASSLAGPGDIQYF
TGCGCCAGCAGCTTGGCCGGGCCGGGGGACATTCAGTACTTC
>TRBJ2-4|-|many|TRBV28
CASSPPGLRGNIQYF
TGTGCCAGCAGTCCCCCAGGACTTCGGGGAAACATTCAGTACTTC
>TRBJ1-4|TRBD1|few|TRBV9
CASSVVRQGDEKLFF
TGTGCCAGCAGCGTAGTGAGACAGGGAGACGAAAAACTGTTTTTT
>TRBJ1-5|-|-|TRBV7-9
CASSSSGGAYQPQHF
TGTGCCAGCAGCTCCTCGGGTGGTGCCTATCAGCCCCAGCATTTT
>TRBJ2-1|-|-|TRBV4-3
CASSQDGRWSEQFF
TGCGCCAGCAGCCAAGATGGCCGTTGGAGTGAGCAGTTCTTC
>TRBJ1-1|-|few|TRBV20-1
CSARDPGFTNTEAFF
TGCAGTGCTAGAGATCCGGGGTTCACGAACACTGAAGCTTTCTTT
>TRBJ1-1|-|-|TRBV12-3/TRBV12-4
CASSFFGVAEAFF
TGTGCCAGCAGTTTTTTTGGGGTCGCTGAAGCTTTCTTT